This TCR beta chain is from a study of shared clonotypes between healthy human individuals. Study conclusions and caveats: Estimated richness values were generally larger in naive subsets than in memory subsets.

Of note for this clone: Its target is unknown.

Cells designated naive CD8 were CD45RO-negative and were positively selected for CCR7, with terminally differentiated effector memory CD45RA+ cells excluded. Germline CDR1 reads SQVTM; CDR2 reads ANQGSEA. The CDR3 is 18 residues long. J was trimmed by 4 bases and V by 2 bases; bases with no gene match: 10. The input for sorted-subset replicate PCRs was around 210 ng DNA, approximately 30,000 T cell genomes. Per the original methods: Filtering differed because ImmunoSEQ produced junction-only sequences that carried no quality scores. Data came from immunoSEQ multiplex PCR; TCRdb stores just in-frame clones and leaves some out. V, J and clone size reflect that table, while D and trimming were determined from the DNA. The sample consists of 2 million to 2.5 million clones, roughly 91% of them appearing once.

The origin of this receptor is a man aged 18 to 35 in good health. Some clones in this sample may be carry-over from other donors' samples. This chain joins TRBV29-1 and TRBJ2-1; 14 bases match TRBD2. The sequencing sample was made of naive CD8+ T cells from PBMCs. The CDR3 sequence is CSVERGLAGVGIYNEQFF. The CDR3 DNA reads as TGCAGCGTTGAAAGGGGACTAGCGGGAGTGGGGATTTACAATGAGCAGTTCTTC.